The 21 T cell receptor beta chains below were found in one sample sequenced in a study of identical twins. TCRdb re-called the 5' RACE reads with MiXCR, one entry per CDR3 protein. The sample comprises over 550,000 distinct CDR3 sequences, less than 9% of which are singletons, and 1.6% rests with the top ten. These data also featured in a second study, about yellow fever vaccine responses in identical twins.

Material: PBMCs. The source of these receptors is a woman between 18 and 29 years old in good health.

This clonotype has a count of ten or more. The CDR3, as DNA: TGTGCCAGCAGCCAGACCAGTAAAGGCAATGAGCAGTTCTTC. As protein: CASSQTSKGNEQFF. This chain links TRBV4-2 with TRBJ2-1, with D unclear. Trimming left V 3 bases short and J 6 bases short, with 12 bases between. Germline loops: CDR1 LGHNA, CDR2 YNFKEQ. The CDR3 length is 14 residues.

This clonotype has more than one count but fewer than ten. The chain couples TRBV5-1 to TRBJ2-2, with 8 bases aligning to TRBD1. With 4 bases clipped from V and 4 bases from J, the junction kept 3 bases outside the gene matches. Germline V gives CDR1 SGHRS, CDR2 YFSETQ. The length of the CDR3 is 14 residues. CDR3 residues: CASSRTGLTGELFF. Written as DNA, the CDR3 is TGCGCCAGCAGCCGGACAGGGCTCACCGGGGAGCTGTTTTTT. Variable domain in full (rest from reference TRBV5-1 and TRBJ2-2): KAGVTQTPRYLIKTRGQQVTLSCSPISGHRSVSWYQQTPGQGLQFLFEYFSETQRNKGNFPGRFSGRQFSNSRSEMNVSTLELGDSALYLCASSRTGLTGELFFGEGSRLTVL.

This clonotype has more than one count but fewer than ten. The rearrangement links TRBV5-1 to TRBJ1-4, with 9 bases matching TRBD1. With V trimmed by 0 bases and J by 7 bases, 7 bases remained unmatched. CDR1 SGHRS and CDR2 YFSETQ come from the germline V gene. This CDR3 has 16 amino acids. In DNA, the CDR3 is TGCGCCAGCAGCTTGGGATCGACAGGGGGATTTGAAAAACTGTTTTTT. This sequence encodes CASSLGSTGGFEKLFF.

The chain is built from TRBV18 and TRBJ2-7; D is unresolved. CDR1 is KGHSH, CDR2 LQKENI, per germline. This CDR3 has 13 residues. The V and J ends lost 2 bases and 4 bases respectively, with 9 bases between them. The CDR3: CASSPETSYEQYV. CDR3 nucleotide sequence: TGTGCCAGCTCACCAGAGACCTCTTACGAGCAGTACGTC.

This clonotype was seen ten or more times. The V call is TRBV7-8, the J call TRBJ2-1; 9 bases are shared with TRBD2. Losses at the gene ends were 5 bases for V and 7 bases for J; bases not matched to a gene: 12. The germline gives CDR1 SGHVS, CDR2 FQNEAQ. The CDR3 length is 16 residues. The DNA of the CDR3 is TGTGCCAGCAGCCATCCAATCTCTAGCGGGGTGAATGAGCAGTTCTTC. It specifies CASSHPISSGVNEQFF.

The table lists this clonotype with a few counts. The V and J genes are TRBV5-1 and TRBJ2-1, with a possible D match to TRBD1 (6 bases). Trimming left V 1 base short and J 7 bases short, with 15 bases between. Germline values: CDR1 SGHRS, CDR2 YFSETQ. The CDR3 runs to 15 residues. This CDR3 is CASSLTSGVSNEQFF. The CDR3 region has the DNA TGCGCCAGCAGCTTGACATCAGGGGTATCGAATGAGCAGTTCTTC.

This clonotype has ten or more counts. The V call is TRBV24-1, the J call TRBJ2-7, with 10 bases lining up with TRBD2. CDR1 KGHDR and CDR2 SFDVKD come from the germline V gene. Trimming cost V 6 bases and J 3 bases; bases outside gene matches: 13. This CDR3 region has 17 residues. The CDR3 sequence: CATSHTHGASGGYEQYV. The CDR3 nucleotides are TGTGCCACCAGTCACACGCACGGGGCTAGCGGGGGCTACGAGCAGTACGTC.

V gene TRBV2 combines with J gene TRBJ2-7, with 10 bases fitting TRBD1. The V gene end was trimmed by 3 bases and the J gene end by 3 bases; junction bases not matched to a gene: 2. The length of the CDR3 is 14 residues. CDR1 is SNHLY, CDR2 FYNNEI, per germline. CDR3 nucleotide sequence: TGTGCCAGCAGTGATGGGACAGGGGACTACGAGCAGTACTTC. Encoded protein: CASSDGTGDYEQYF.

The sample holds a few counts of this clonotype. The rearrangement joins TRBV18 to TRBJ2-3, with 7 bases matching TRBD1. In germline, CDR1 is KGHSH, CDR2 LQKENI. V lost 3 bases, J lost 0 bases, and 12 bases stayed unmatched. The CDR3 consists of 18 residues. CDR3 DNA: TGTGCCAGCTCACCCCTAACTCTACAGGGGCGAAGCACAGATACGCAGTATTTT. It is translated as CASSPLTLQGRSTDTQYF. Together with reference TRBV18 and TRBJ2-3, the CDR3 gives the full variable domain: NAGVMQNPRHLVRRRGQEARLRCSPMKGHSHVYWYRQLPEEGLKFMVYLQKENIIDESGMPKERFSAEFPKEGPSILRIQQVVRGDSAAYFCASSPLTLQGRSTDTQYFGPGTRLTVL.

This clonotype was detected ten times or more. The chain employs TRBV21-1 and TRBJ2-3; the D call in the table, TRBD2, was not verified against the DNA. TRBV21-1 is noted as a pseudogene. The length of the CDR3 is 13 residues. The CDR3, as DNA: TGTGCCAGCAGGAAAAGAGCGGGGTATACGCAGTATTTT. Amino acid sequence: CASRKRAGYTQYF.

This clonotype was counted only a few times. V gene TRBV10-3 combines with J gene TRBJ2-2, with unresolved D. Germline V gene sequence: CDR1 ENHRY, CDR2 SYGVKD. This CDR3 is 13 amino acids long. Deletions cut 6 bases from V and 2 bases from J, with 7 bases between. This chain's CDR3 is CAISPENTGELFF. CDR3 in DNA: TGTGCCATCAGCCCCGAAAACACCGGGGAGCTGTTTTTT.

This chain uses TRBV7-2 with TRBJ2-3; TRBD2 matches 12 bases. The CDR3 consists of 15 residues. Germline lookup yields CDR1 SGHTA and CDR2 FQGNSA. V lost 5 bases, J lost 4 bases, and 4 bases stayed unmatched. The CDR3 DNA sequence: TGTGCCAGCAGCCCTTCTAGCGGGGGGGCAGATACGCAGTATTTT. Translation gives CASSPSSGGADTQYF.

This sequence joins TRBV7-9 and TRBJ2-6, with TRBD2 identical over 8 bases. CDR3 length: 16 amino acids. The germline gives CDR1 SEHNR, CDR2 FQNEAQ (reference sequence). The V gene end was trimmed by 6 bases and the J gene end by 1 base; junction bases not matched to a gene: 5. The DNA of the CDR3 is TGTGCCAGCAGGGGTGCGGGGGGTTCTGGGGCCAACGTCCTGACTTTC. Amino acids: CASRGAGGSGANVLTF.

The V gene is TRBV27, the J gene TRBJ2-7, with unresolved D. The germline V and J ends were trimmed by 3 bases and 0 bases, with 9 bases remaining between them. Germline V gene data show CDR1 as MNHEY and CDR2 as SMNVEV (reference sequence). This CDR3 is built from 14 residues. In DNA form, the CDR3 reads TGTGCCAGCAGTTTTAGGCCGAGCTCCTACGAGCAGTACTTC. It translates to CASSFRPSSYEQYF.

CDR3 loop: CSVEPLAGLYNEQFF. CDR3 DNA sequence: TGCAGCGTTGAGCCACTAGCGGGCCTATACAATGAGCAGTTCTTC. The genes are TRBV29-1 and TRBJ2-1, with 9 bases fitting TRBD2. The CDR3 is 15 residues long. Looked up from germline, CDR1 is SQVTM and CDR2 is ANQGSEA. V lost 3 bases to trimming and J lost 4 bases; unmatched junction nucleotides: 7.

The CDR3 spells CSGGQGKVEQFF. CDR3 in DNA: TGCAGTGGCGGACAGGGAAAGGTTGAGCAGTTCTTC. The V call is TRBV20-1, the J call TRBJ2-1; TRBD1 matches at 8 bases. The CDR3 totals 12 residues. Germline-derived CDR1 and CDR2 are DFQATT and SNEGSKA (reference sequence). V lost 7 bases, J lost 9 bases, and 8 bases stayed unmatched.

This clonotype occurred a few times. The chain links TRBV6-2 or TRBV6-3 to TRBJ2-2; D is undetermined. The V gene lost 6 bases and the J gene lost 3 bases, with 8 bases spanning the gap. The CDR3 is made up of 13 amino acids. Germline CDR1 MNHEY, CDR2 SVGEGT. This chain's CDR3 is CASRRDDTGELFF. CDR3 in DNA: TGTGCCAGCAGAAGGGATGACACCGGGGAGCTGTTTTTT.

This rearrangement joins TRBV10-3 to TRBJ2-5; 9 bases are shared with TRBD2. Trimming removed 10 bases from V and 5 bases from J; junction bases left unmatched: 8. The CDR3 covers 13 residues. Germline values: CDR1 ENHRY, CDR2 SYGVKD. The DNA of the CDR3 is TGTGCCACCGGGATAGCGGGAGAGGAGACCCAGTACTTC. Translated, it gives CATGIAGEETQYF.

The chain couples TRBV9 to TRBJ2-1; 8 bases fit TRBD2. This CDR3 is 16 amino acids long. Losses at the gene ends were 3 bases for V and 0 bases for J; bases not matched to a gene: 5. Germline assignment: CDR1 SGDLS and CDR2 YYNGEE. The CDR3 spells CASSGLSGTSYNEQFF. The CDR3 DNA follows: TGTGCCAGCAGCGGACTTAGCGGGACCTCCTACAATGAGCAGTTCTTC.

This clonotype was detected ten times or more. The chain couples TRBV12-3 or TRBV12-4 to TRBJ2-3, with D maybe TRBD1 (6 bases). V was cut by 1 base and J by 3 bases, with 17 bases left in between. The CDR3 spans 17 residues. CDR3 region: CASSLDAAGAATDTQYF. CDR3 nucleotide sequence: TGTGCCAGCAGTTTAGATGCGGCAGGGGCGGCGACAGATACGCAGTATTTT.

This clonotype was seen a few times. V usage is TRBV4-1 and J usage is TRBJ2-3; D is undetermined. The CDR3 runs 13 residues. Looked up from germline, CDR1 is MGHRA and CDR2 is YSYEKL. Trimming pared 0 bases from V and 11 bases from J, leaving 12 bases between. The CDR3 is CASSQEDGVKQYF. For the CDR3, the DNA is TGCGCCAGCAGCCAAGAGGATGGAGTCAAGCAGTATTTT.